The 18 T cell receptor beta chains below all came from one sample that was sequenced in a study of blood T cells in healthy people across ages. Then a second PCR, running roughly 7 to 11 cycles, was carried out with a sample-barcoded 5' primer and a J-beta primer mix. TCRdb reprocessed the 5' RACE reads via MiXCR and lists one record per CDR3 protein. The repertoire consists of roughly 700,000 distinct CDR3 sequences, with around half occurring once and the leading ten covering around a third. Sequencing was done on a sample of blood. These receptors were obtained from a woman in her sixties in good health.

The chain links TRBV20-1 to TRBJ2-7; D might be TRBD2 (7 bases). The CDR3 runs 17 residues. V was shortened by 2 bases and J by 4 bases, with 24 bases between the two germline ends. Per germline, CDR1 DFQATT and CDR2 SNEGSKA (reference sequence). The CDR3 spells CSARSLGGASAWYEQYF. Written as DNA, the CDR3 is TGCAGTGCTAGATCCTTAGGGGGGGCTTCGGCGTGGTACGAGCAGTACTTC.

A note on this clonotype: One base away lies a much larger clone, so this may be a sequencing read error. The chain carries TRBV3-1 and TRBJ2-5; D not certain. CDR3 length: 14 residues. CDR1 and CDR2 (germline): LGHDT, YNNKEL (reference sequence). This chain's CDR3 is CASSHAQGAETHYF. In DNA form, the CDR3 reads TGTGCCAGCAGCCATGCCCAAGGAGCAGAGACCCACTACTTC.

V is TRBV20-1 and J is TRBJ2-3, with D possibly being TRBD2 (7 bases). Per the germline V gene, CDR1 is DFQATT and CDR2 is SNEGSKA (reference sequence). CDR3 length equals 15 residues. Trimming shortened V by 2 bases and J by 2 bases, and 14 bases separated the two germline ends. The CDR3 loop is CSARRGGGTTDTQYF. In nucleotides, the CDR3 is TGCAGTGCTAGAAGGGGGGGCGGGACCACAGATACGCAGTATTTT.

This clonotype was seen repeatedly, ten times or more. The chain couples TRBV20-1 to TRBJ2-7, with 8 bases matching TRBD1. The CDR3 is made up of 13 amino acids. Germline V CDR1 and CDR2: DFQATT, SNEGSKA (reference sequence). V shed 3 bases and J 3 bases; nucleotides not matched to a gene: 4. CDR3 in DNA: TGCAGTGCTAGTCCGGACAGGGACTACGAGCAGTACTTC. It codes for CSASPDRDYEQYF.

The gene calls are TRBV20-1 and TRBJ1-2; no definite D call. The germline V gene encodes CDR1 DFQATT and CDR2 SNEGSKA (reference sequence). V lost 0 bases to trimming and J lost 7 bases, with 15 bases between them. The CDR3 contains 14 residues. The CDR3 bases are TGCAGTGCTAGAGATTTTGGGGAGTTGAGTGGCTACACCTTC. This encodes CSARDFGELSGYTF.

CDR3 nucleotides: TGTGCCAGCAGCCCCCTACAGGGAAATCCAAACACTGAAGCTTTCTTT. This codes for CASSPLQGNPNTEAFF. The chain links TRBV14 to TRBJ1-1, with D possibly being TRBD1 (6 bases). Between the trimmed V and J ends, which lost 4 bases and 2 bases, there was a span of 17 bases. CDR1 is SGHDN and CDR2 is FVKESK in the germline V gene. The CDR3 length is 16 residues.

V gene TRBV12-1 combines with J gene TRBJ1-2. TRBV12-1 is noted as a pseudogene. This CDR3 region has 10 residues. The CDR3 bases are TGTGCCAGCAGCTTGGGTGGCTACACCTTC. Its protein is CASSLGGYTF.

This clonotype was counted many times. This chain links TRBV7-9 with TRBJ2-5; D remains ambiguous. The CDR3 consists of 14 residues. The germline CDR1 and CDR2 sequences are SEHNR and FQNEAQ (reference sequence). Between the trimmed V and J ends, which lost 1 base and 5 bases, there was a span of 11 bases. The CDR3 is CASSLVAPSETQYF. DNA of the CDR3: TGTGCCAGCAGCTTAGTAGCCCCGTCGGAGACCCAGTACTTC.

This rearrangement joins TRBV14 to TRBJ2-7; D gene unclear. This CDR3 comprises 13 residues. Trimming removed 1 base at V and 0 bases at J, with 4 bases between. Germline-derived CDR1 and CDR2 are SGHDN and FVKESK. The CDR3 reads CASSQVNSYEQYF. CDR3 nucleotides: TGTGCCAGCAGCCAAGTAAACTCCTACGAGCAGTACTTC.

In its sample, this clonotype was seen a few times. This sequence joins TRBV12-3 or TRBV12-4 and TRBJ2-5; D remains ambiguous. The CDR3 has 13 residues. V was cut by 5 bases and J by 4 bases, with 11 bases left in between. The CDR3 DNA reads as TGTGCCAGCAGTGTCCCACCGGGAGAGACCCAGTACTTC. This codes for CASSVPPGETQYF.

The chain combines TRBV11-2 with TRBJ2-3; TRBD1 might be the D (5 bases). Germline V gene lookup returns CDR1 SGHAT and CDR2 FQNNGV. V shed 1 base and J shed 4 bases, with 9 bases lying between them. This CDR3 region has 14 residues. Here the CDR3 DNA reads TGTGCCAGCAGCTTAGTGCGCAGGGCAGATACGCAGTATTTT. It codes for CASSLVRRADTQYF.

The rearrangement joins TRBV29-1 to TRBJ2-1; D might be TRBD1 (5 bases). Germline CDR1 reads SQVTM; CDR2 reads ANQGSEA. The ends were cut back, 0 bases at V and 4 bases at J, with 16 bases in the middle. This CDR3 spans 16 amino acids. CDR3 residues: CSVEDGAENVYNEQFF. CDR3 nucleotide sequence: TGCAGCGTTGAAGATGGGGCAGAAAACGTTTACAATGAGCAGTTCTTC.

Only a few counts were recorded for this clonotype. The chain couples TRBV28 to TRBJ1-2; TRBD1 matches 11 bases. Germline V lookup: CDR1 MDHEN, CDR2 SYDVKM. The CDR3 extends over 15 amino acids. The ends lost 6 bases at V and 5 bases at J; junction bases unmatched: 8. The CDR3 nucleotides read TGTGCCAGCAGGATAGGACAGGGGGCTCAATATGGCTACACCTTC. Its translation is CASRIGQGAQYGYTF.

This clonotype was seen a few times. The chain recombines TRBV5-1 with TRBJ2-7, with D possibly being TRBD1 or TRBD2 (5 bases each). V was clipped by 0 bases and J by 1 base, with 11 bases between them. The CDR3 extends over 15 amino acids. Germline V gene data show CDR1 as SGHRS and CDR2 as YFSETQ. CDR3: CASSLARGRSYEQYF. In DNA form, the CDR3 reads TGCGCCAGCAGCTTGGCCCGGGGCAGATCCTACGAGCAGTACTTC.

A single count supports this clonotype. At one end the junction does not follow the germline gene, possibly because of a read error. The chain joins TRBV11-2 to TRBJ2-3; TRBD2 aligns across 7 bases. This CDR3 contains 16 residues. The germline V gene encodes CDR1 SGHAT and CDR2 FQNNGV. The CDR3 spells CASSLGTSGRLDTRYF. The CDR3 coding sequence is TGTGCCAGCAGCTTAGGGACTAGTGGGAGGTTAGATACGCGGTATTTT.

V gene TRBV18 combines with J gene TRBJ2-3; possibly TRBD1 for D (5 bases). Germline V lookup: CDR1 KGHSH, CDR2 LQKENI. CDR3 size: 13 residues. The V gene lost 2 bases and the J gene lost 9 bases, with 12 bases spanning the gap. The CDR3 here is CASSPWADTTQYF. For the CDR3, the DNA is TGTGCCAGCTCACCATGGGCGGACACCACGCAGTATTTT.

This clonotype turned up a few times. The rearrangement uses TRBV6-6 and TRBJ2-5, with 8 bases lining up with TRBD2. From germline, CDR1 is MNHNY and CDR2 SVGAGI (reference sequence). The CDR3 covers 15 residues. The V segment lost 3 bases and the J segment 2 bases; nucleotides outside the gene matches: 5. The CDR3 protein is CASSYPGLEQETQYF. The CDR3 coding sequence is TGTGCCAGCAGTTATCCGGGACTAGAGCAAGAGACCCAGTACTTC.

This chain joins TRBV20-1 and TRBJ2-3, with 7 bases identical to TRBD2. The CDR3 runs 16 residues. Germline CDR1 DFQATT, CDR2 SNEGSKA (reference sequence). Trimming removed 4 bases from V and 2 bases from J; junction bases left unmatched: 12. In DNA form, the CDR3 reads TGCAGTGCTACCTCCCTGGGGGAGGGCACCACAGATACGCAGTATTTT. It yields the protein CSATSLGEGTTDTQYF.